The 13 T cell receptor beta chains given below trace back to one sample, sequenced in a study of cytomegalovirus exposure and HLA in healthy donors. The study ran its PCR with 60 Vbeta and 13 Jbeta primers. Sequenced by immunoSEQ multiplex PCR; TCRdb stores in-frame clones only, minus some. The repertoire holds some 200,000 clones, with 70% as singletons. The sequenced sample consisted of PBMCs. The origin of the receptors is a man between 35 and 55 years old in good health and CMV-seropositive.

CDR3 residues: CASSYPPGLAGYTF. The DNA for the CDR3 is TGTGCCAGTAGTTACCCCCCAGGGCTCGCGGGCTACACCTTC. J is TRBJ1-2 and V is TRBV19; the D gene is possibly TRBD1 (5 bases). Germline CDR1 is LNHDA and CDR2 is SQIVND (reference sequence). Trimming removed 5 bases from V and 8 bases from J, with 18 bases in between. The CDR3 is 14 amino acids.

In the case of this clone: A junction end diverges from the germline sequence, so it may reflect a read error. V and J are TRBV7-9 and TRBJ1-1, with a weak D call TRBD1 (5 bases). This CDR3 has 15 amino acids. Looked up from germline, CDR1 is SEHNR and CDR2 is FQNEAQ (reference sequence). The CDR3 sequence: CSSSLAGGMNTEAFF. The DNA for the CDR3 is TGTTCCAGCAGCTTAGCGGGGGGGATGAACACTGAAGCTTTCTTT.

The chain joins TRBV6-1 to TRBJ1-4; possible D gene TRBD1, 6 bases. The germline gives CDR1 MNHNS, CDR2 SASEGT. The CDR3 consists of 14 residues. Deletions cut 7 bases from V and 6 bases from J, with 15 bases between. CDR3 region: CASKGVRADEKLFF. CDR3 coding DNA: TGTGCCAGCAAGGGGGTCAGGGCAGATGAAAAACTGTTTTTT.

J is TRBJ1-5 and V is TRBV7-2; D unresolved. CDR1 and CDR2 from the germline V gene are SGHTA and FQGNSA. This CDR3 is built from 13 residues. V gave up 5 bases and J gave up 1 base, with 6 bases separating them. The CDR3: CASSIRSNQPQHF. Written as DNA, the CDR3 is TGTGCCAGCAGCATTAGAAGCAATCAGCCCCAGCATTTT.

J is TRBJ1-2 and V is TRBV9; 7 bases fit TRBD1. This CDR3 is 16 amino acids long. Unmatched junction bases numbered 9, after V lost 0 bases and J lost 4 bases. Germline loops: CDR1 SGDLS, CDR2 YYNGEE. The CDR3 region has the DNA TGTGCCAGCAGCGTAGGGGACAGAGGCCGTGGCTATGGCTACACCTTC. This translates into CASSVGDRGRGYGYTF. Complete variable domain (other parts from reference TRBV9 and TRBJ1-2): DSGVTQTPKHLITATGQRVTLRCSPRSGDLSVYWYQQSLDQGLQFLIQYYNGEERAKGNILERFSAQQFPDLHSELNLSSLELGDSALYFCASSVGDRGRGYGYTFGSGTRLTVV.

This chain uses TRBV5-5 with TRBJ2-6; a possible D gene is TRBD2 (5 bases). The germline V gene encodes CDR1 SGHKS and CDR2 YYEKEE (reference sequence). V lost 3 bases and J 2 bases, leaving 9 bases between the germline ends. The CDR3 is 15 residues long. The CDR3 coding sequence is TGTGCCAGCAGCTATGTCGGGGCTGGGGCCAACGTCCTGACTTTC. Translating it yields CASSYVGAGANVLTF.

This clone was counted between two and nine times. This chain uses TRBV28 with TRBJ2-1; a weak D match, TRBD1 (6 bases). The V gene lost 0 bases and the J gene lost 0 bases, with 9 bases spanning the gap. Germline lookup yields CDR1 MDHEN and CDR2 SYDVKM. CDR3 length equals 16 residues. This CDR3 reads CASSLWRGSSYNEQFF. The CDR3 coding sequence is TGTGCCAGCAGTTTATGGAGGGGGAGCTCCTACAATGAGCAGTTCTTC.

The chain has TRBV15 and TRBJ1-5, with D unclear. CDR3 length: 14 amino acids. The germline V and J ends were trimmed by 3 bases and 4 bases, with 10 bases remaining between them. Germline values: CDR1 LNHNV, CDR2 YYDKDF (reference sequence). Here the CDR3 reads CATSSHQANQPQHF. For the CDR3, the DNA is TGTGCCACCAGCAGTCATCAGGCTAATCAGCCCCAGCATTTT.

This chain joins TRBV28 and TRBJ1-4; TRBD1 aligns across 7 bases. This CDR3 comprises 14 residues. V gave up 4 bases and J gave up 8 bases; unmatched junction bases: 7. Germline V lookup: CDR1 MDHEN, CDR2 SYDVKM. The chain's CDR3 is CASSSGGTVEKLFF. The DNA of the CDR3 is TGTGCCAGCAGTTCAGGGGGTACAGTAGAAAAACTGTTTTTT. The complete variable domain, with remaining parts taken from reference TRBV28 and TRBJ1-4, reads DVKVTQSSRYLVKRTGEKVFLECVQDMDHENMFWYRQDPGLGLRLIYFSYDVKMKEKGDIPEGYSVSREKKERFSLILESASTNQTSMYLCASSSGGTVEKLFFGSGTQLSVL.

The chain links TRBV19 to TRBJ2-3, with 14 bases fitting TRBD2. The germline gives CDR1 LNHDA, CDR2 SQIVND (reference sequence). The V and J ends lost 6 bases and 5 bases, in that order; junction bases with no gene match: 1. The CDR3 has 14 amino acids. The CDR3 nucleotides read TGTGCCAGTAGGACTAGCGGGGGGGGAGATACGCAGTATTTT. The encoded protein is CASRTSGGGDTQYF.

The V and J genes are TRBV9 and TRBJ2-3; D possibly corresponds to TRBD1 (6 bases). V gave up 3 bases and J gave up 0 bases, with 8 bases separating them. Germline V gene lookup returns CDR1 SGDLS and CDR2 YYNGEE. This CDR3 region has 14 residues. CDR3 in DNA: TGTGCCAGCAGCGGGACAGTTAGCACAGATACGCAGTATTTT. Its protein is CASSGTVSTDTQYF.

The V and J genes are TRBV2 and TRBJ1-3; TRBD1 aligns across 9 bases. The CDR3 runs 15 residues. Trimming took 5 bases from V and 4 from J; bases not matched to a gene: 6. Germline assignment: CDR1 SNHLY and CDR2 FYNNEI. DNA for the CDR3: TGTGCCAGCAGTCCTACAGGGGGCTTCGGAAACACCATATATTTT. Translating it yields CASSPTGGFGNTIYF.

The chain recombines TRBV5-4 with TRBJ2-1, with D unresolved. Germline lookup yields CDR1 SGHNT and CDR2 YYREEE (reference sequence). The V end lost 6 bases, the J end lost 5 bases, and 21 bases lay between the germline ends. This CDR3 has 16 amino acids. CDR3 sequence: CASTTSGLGWDNEQFF. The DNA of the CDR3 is TGTGCCAGCACCACCTCCGGGTTAGGTTGGGACAATGAGCAGTTCTTC.